The 27 T cell receptor beta chains below all came from one sample that was sequenced in a study of blood T cell repertoires in COVID-19. Generated by immunoSEQ multiplex PCR, the TCRdb table keeps only in-frame clones and is missing some. Counted here are about 140,000 clones, over 80% occurring once; the ten biggest clones make up roughly a tenth. Sequencing used peripheral blood. These receptors were obtained from a man in his sixties with active or convalescent COVID-19.

This clone was picked up many times. The chain combines TRBV27 with TRBJ1-5; D not resolved. This CDR3 spans 16 amino acids. The germline V gene has CDR1 MNHEY and CDR2 SMNVEV (reference sequence). With 2 bases removed from V and 0 bases from J, the gap between germline ends came to 11 bases. The CDR3 bases are TGTGCCAGCAGTTTAGCAGGACTAAATAGCAATCAGCCCCAGCATTTT. This codes for CASSLAGLNSNQPQHF.

This rearrangement joins TRBV7-2 to TRBJ1-1; D not resolved. The germline CDR1 and CDR2 sequences are SGHTA and FQGNSA. This CDR3 contains 13 residues. V was cut by 3 bases and J by 1 base, with 6 bases left in between. The CDR3 spells CASSLGRNTEAFF. In nucleotides, the CDR3 is TGTGCCAGCAGCTTGGGGAGGAACACTGAAGCTTTCTTT.

The rearrangement links TRBV18 to TRBJ1-5, with 9 nucleotides matching TRBD1. This CDR3 is built from 16 residues. The germline V gene encodes CDR1 KGHSH and CDR2 LQKENI. The junction had 10 bases not matched to a gene; V was cut back by 4 bases and J by 6 bases. The CDR3 sequence: CASSRPGQGAFQPQHF. CDR3 bases: TGTGCCAGCTCACGCCCGGGACAGGGAGCGTTTCAGCCCCAGCATTTT. Combining the CDR3 with reference TRBV18 and TRBJ1-5 gives the whole variable domain NAGVMQNPRHLVRRRGQEARLRCSPMKGHSHVYWYRQLPEEGLKFMVYLQKENIIDESGMPKERFSAEFPKEGPSILRIQQVVRGDSAAYFCASSRPGQGAFQPQHFGDGTRLSIL.

V is TRBV19 and J is TRBJ2-7; tentatively, D is TRBD1 (6 bases). This CDR3 is 15 amino acids long. From germline, CDR1 is LNHDA and CDR2 SQIVND (reference sequence). The V end lost 3 bases, the J end lost 0 bases, and 12 bases lay between the germline ends. CDR3 in amino acids: CASSISDRGSYEQYF. The CDR3 DNA reads as TGTGCCAGTAGTATCTCGGACAGAGGCTCCTACGAGCAGTACTTC.

This clone was counted a single time. The chain employs TRBV19 and TRBJ1-5, with 7 bases that match TRBD1. After removal of 5 bases from V and 0 bases from J, the junction contained 4 bases not matched to a gene. This CDR3 comprises 15 residues. In germline, CDR1 is LNHDA, CDR2 SQIVND (reference sequence). The CDR3 DNA reads as TGTGCCAGTAGTCGGGACAGTTATAGCAATCAGCCCCAGCATTTT. This codes for CASSRDSYSNQPQHF. The full variable domain, its missing parts supplied by reference TRBV19 and TRBJ1-5, is DGGITQSPKYLFRKEGQNVTLSCEQNLNHDAMYWYRQDPGQGLRLIYYSQIVNDFQKGDIAEGYSVSREKKESFPLTVTSAQKNPTAFYLCASSRDSYSNQPQHFGDGTRLSIL.

This chain connects TRBV6-2 or TRBV6-3 to TRBJ2-1, with 7 bases matching TRBD2. The V gene's germline CDR1 is MNHEY and CDR2 SVGEGT. The CDR3 has 18 residues. V was pared by 0 bases and J by 9 bases, with 17 bases of the junction left unmatched. The CDR3 protein is CASSYSVGGRADQVEQFF. The DNA of the CDR3 is TGTGCCAGCAGTTACTCTGTAGGTGGGAGGGCCGATCAGGTTGAGCAGTTCTTC.

The V gene is TRBV6-1, the J gene TRBJ2-7; the match to TRBD2 covers 14 bases. V lost 4 bases, J lost 4 bases, and 6 bases stayed unmatched. The CDR3 length is 16 residues. Germline values: CDR1 MNHNS, CDR2 SASEGT. The DNA of the CDR3 is TGTGCCAGCAGTGTTGGGACTAGCGGGAGTATTTACGAGCAGTACTTC. As protein: CASSVGTSGSIYEQYF.

The V gene is TRBV28, the J gene TRBJ1-3; 10 nucleotides agree with TRBD1. Germline V gene data show CDR1 as MDHEN and CDR2 as SYDVKM. V was pared by 6 bases and J by 4 bases, with 9 bases of the junction left unmatched. The CDR3 has 16 residues. The CDR3 DNA reads TGTGCCAGCAGGTATCGGGACAGGGGATCCGGAAACACCATATATTTT. Translation gives CASRYRDRGSGNTIYF.

The chain is built from TRBV5-1 and TRBJ2-3, with D possibly TRBD1 on 6 matching bases. Trimming pared 2 bases from V and 1 base from J, leaving 17 bases between. The V gene's germline CDR1 is SGHRS and CDR2 YFSETQ. The CDR3 length is 17 residues. Written as DNA, the CDR3 is TGCGCCAGCAGCTTCGGGACACTTGGCTCGGGCACAGATACGCAGTATTTT. Its protein is CASSFGTLGSGTDTQYF. The complete variable domain, with remaining parts taken from reference TRBV5-1 and TRBJ2-3, reads KAGVTQTPRYLIKTRGQQVTLSCSPISGHRSVSWYQQTPGQGLQFLFEYFSETQRNKGNFPGRFSGRQFSNSRSEMNVSTLELGDSALYLCASSFGTLGSGTDTQYFGPGTRLTVL.

The chain combines TRBV7-6 with TRBJ2-7, with 7 bases matching TRBD2. Trimming took 4 bases from V and 5 from J; bases not matched to a gene: 11. The CDR3 covers 15 residues. Germline CDR1 and CDR2: SGHVS and FNYEAQ. CDR3 sequence reads: CASSSLGGGSHEQYF. The CDR3 nucleotides read TGTGCCAGCAGCTCCCTCGGGGGAGGGAGCCACGAGCAGTACTTC.

The V call is TRBV29-1, the J call TRBJ1-1; 8 bases agree with TRBD1. V dropped 6 bases and J dropped 2; count of bases not matched to a gene: 5. The CDR3 totals 13 residues. Germline CDR1 is SQVTM and CDR2 is ANQGSEA. The CDR3 DNA follows: TGCAGCGTAGTGGACAGGGATAACACTGAAGCTTTCTTT. Amino acids: CSVVDRDNTEAFF.

The chain is built from TRBV28 and TRBJ1-5, with D possibly being TRBD1 (5 bases). The CDR3 runs to 19 residues. Germline CDR1 MDHEN, CDR2 SYDVKM. V was trimmed by 2 bases and J by 2 bases, leaving 22 bases between them. CDR3 bases: TGTGCCAGCAGTTTAGGTACCTTGACCAGGGAGGTACGCAATCAGCCCCAGCATTTT. Translating it yields CASSLGTLTREVRNQPQHF.

This chain connects TRBV9 to TRBJ1-3, with D maybe TRBD1 (5 bases). V shed 4 bases and J shed 4 bases, with 18 bases lying between them. Germline CDR1 reads SGDLS; CDR2 reads YYNGEE. There are 16 residues in the CDR3. CDR3 sequence reads: CASSPSGGGRGNTIYF. CDR3 sequence (DNA): TGTGCCAGCAGCCCCAGCGGGGGGGGTAGAGGAAACACCATATATTTT.

The chain is built from TRBV19 and TRBJ2-2; D possibly corresponds to TRBD1 (5 bases). Deletions cut 3 bases from V and 5 bases from J, with 7 bases between. Per germline, CDR1 LNHDA and CDR2 SQIVND (reference sequence). The CDR3 contains 13 residues. The CDR3 DNA reads as TGTGCCAGTAGTATCAAGGGGACCGGGGAGCTGTTTTTT. Encoded protein: CASSIKGTGELFF.

The chain carries TRBV6-6 and TRBJ2-1; 8 bases agree with TRBD1. The germline V gene has CDR1 MNHNY and CDR2 SVGAGI (reference sequence). V gave up 7 bases and J gave up 8 bases; unmatched junction bases: 13. This CDR3 comprises 15 residues. CDR3 region: CASKSQGARGDEQFF. CDR3 in DNA: TGTGCCAGCAAAAGTCAGGGGGCAAGGGGGGATGAGCAGTTCTTC.

The rearrangement joins TRBV5-6 to TRBJ2-7, with D perhaps matching TRBD2 (5 bases). V was shortened by 8 bases and J by 3 bases, with 18 bases between the two germline ends. Germline CDR1 and CDR2: SGHDT and YYEEEE. There are 14 residues in the CDR3. CDR3 in amino acids: CARVDRGFRYEQYF. The CDR3 bases are TGTGCCAGAGTAGATCGGGGATTCCGCTACGAGCAGTACTTC.

The gene calls are TRBV7-2 and TRBJ1-2; a possible D gene is TRBD1 (6 bases). Germline CDR1 reads SGHTA; CDR2 reads FQGNSA. This CDR3 has 15 residues. V was cut by 5 bases and J by 6 bases, with 19 bases left in between. The CDR3 region has the DNA TGTGCCAGCAGCCCACCGAACAGGGCCTCTAATGGCTACACCTTC. Encoded protein: CASSPPNRASNGYTF.

The CDR3 DNA is TGCGCCAGCAGCCTCGGGACAGAATTCTCTGGAAACACCATATATTTT. This sequence encodes CASSLGTEFSGNTIYF. This sequence joins TRBV10-1 and TRBJ1-3; 7 bases fit TRBD1. Looked up from germline, CDR1 is WNHNN and CDR2 is SYGVQD (reference sequence). This CDR3 is built from 16 residues. The V segment lost 6 bases and the J segment 0 bases; nucleotides outside the gene matches: 8.

This clone was seen a few times. V gene TRBV19 combines with J gene TRBJ1-4; a weak D match, TRBD1 (6 bases). The germline V and J ends were trimmed by 5 bases and 0 bases, with 7 bases remaining between them. CDR3 length equals 14 residues. Germline V gives CDR1 LNHDA, CDR2 SQIVND (reference sequence). CDR3 sequence (DNA): TGTGCCAGTAGTCGGACAGCAACTAATGAAAAACTGTTTTTT. The encoded protein is CASSRTATNEKLFF.

The V gene is TRBV11-2, the J gene TRBJ2-5; the D gene is possibly TRBD2 (5 bases). Germline CDR1 and CDR2: SGHAT and FQNNGV. Trimming took 4 bases from V and 3 from J, leaving 9 bases between them. This CDR3 is built from 13 residues. The CDR3 sequence: CASSWTGKETQYF. CDR3 sequence (DNA): TGTGCCAGCAGCTGGACGGGAAAAGAGACCCAGTACTTC.

The chain combines TRBV9 with TRBJ2-5, with 10 bases matching TRBD2. V dropped 5 bases and J dropped 1; count of bases not matched to a gene: 5. The CDR3 sequence is 15 residues long. Germline CDR1 is SGDLS and CDR2 is YYNGEE. The CDR3 bases are TGTGCCAGCAGTTTTAGCGGGAGGCCCCAAGAGACCCAGTACTTC. Translated, it gives CASSFSGRPQETQYF.

The chain recombines TRBV9 with TRBJ2-7, with D possibly matching TRBD2 (6 bases). This CDR3 has 15 amino acids. The germline V gene encodes CDR1 SGDLS and CDR2 YYNGEE. Trimming took 3 bases from V and 4 from J, leaving 17 bases between them. Here the CDR3 reads CASSEAGSEEYEQYF. CDR3 nucleotides: TGTGCCAGCAGCGAGGCGGGGAGCGAGGAGTACGAGCAGTACTTC.

This clone was counted between two and nine times. The chain couples TRBV7-9 to TRBJ1-2; 9 nucleotides line up with TRBD1. This CDR3 is built from 17 residues. Per the germline V gene, CDR1 is SEHNR and CDR2 is FQNEAQ (reference sequence). V shed 1 base, J shed 8 bases, and the junction held 14 bases outside the gene matches. CDR3 loop: CASSLDTGGVVTRGYTF. For the CDR3, the DNA is TGTGCCAGCAGCTTAGATACAGGGGGCGTAGTGACTCGCGGCTACACCTTC.

V is TRBV27 and J is TRBJ2-7, with D possibly matching TRBD1 (5 bases). The CDR3 sequence is 13 residues long. V shed 4 bases and J shed 2 bases, with 9 bases lying between them. CDR1 MNHEY and CDR2 SMNVEV come from the germline V gene (reference sequence). The CDR3 DNA sequence: TGTGCCAGCAGTTCTACAGGAGCCTACGAGCAGTACTTC. It encodes CASSSTGAYEQYF.

This chain uses TRBV28 with TRBJ1-1; no definite D call. Between the trimmed V and J ends, which lost 6 bases and 0 bases, there was a span of 5 bases. CDR1 is MDHEN, CDR2 SYDVKM, per germline. The CDR3 has 12 amino acids. CDR3 in amino acids: CASSRMNTEAFF. The CDR3 nucleotides read TGTGCCAGCAGCAGGATGAACACTGAAGCTTTCTTT. The entire variable domain, with the rest obtained from reference TRBV28 and TRBJ1-1, is as follows: DVKVTQSSRYLVKRTGEKVFLECVQDMDHENMFWYRQDPGLGLRLIYFSYDVKMKEKGDIPEGYSVSREKKERFSLILESASTNQTSMYLCASSRMNTEAFFGQGTRLTVV.

The V gene is TRBV10-2, the J gene TRBJ2-1, with 8 bases identical to TRBD2. Germline assignment: CDR1 WSHSY and CDR2 SAAADI. The J segment lost 10 bases and the V segment lost 4 bases, leaving 12 bases of the junction unmatched. The CDR3 spans 15 residues. The CDR3 protein is CASSVSGSWRLEQFF. CDR3 nucleotides: TGCGCCAGCAGTGTCAGCGGGAGCTGGCGTCTCGAGCAGTTCTTC.

The V and J genes are TRBV27 and TRBJ2-2; 9 positions match TRBD1. CDR1 MNHEY and CDR2 SMNVEV come from the germline V gene (reference sequence). V was clipped by 4 bases and J by 7 bases; unmatched bases: 13. CDR3 length: 17 amino acids. The CDR3 DNA is TGTGCCAGCAGTTCTCCGGGACAGGGAGGGTATGGCGGGGAGCTGTTTTTT. It translates to CASSSPGQGGYGGELFF.